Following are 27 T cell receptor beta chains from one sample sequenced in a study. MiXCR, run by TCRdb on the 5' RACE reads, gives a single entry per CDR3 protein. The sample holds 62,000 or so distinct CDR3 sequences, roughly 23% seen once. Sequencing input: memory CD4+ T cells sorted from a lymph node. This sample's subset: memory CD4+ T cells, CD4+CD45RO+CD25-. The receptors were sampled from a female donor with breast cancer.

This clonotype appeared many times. CDR3: CASSLTSGILYYNEQFF. In DNA, the CDR3 is TGCGCCAGCAGCCTGACTAGCGGGATACTCTACTACAATGAGCAGTTCTTC. The chain carries TRBV4-1 and TRBJ2-1; 11 bases match TRBD2. CDR1 and CDR2 from the germline V gene are MGHRA and YSYEKL. This CDR3 region has 17 residues. V was pared by 4 bases and J by 3 bases, with 8 bases of the junction left unmatched.

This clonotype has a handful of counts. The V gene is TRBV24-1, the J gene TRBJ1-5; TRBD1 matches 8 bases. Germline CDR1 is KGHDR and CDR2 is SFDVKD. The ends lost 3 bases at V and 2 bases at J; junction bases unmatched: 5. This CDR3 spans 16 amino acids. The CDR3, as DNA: TGTGCCACCAGTGATCACGGGACAGGTGGCAATCAGCCCCAGCATTTT. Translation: CATSDHGTGGNQPQHF.

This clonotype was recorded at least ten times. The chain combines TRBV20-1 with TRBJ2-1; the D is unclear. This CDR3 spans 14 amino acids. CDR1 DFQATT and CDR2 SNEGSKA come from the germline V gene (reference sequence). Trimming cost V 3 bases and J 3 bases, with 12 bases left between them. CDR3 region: CSASSGPLYNEQFF. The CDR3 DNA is TGCAGTGCTAGCTCCGGTCCCCTCTACAATGAGCAGTTCTTC.

This CDR3 is CASSLEIQGPTGELFF. The CDR3 coding sequence is TGTGCCAGCAGCTTGGAAATACAGGGTCCAACCGGGGAGCTGTTTTTT. The chain couples TRBV5-5 to TRBJ2-2; TRBD1 might be the D (6 bases). V was pared by 0 bases and J by 5 bases, with 14 bases between. Per germline, CDR1 SGHKS and CDR2 YYEKEE (reference sequence). There are 16 residues in the CDR3.

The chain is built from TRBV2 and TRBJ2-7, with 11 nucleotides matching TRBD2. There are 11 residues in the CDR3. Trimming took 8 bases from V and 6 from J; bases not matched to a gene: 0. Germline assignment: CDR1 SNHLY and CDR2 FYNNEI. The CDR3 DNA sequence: TGTGCCAGCGGACTAGCGGGCGAGCAGTACTTC. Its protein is CASGLAGEQYF.

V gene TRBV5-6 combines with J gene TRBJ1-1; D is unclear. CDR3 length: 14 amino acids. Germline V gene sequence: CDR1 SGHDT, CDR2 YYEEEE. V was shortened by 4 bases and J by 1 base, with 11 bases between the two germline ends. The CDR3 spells CASSPGSRNTEAFF. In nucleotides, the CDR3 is TGTGCCAGCAGCCCCGGGAGCAGGAACACTGAAGCTTTCTTT. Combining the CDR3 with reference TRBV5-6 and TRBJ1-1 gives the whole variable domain DAGVTQSPTHLIKTRGQQVTLRCSPKSGHDTVSWYQQALGQGPQFIFQYYEEEERQRGNFPDRFSGHQFPNYSSELNVNALLLGDSALYLCASSPGSRNTEAFFGQGTRLTVV.

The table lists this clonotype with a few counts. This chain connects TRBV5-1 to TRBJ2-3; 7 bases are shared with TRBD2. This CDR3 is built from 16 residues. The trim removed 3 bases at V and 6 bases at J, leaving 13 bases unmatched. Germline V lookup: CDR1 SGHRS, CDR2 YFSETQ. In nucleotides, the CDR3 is TGCGCCAGCAGCTCCGAACCGGGACTATTAAAGGATACGCAGTATTTT. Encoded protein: CASSSEPGLLKDTQYF. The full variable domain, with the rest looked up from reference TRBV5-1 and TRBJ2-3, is KAGVTQTPRYLIKTRGQQVTLSCSPISGHRSVSWYQQTPGQGLQFLFEYFSETQRNKGNFPGRFSGRQFSNSRSEMNVSTLELGDSALYLCASSSEPGLLKDTQYFGPGTRLTVL.

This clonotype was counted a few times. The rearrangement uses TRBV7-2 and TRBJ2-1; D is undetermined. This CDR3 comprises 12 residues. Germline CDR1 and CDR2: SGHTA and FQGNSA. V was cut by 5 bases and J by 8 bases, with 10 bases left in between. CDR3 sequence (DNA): TGTGCCAGCAGCCCGGTTCGCGATGAGCAGTTCTTC. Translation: CASSPVRDEQFF. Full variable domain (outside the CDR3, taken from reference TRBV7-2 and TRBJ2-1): GAGVSQSPSNKVTEKGKDVELRCDPISGHTALYWYRQSLGQGLEFLIYFQGNSAPDKSGLPSDRFSAERTGGSVSTLTIQRTQQEDSAVYLCASSPVRDEQFFGPGTRLTVL.

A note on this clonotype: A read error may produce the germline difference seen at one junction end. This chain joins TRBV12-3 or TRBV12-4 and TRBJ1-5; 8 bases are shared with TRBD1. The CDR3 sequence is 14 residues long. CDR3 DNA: TGCGCCAGCAGTAGACAGGGGTCTACACAGCCCCAGCATTTT. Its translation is CASSRQGSTQPQHF.

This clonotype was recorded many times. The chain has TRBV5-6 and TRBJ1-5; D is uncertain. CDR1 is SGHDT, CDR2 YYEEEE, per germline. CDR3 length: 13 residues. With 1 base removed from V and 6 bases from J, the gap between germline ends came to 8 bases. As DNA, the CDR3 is TGTGCCAGCAGCTTGTTCGCGGGTCAGCCCCAGCATTTT. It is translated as CASSLFAGQPQHF.

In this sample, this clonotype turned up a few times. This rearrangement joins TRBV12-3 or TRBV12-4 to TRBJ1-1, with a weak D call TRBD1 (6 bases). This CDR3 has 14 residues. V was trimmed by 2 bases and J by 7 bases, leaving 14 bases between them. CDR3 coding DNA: TGTGCCAGCAGTTTAAGGTCGGGCAGGGGTGAAGCTTTCTTT. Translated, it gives CASSLRSGRGEAFF.

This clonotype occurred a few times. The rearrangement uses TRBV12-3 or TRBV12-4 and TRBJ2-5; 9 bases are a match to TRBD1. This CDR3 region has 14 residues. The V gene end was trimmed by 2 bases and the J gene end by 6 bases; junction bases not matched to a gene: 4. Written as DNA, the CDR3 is TGTGCCAGCAGTTTAACAGGGGGCGCAAAGACCCAGTACTTC. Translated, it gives CASSLTGGAKTQYF.

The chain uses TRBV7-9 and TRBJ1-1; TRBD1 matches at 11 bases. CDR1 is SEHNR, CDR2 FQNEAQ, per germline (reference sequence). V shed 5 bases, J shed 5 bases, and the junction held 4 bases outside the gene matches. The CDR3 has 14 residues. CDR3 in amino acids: CASSEGTGGTEAFF. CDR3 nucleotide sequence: TGTGCCAGCAGCGAAGGGACAGGGGGGACTGAAGCTTTCTTT.

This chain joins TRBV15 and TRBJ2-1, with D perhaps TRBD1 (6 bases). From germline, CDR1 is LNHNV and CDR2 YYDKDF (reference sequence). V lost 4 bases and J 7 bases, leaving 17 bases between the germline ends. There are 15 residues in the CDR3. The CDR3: CATSTYREKSNEQFF. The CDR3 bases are TGTGCCACCAGCACTTACAGGGAGAAGTCGAATGAGCAGTTCTTC. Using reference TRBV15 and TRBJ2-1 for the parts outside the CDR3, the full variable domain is DAMVIQNPRYQVTQFGKPVTLSCSQTLNHNVMYWYQQKSSQAPKLLFHYYDKDFNNEADTPDNFQSRRPNTSFCFLDIRSPGLGDTAMYLCATSTYREKSNEQFFGPGTRLTVL.

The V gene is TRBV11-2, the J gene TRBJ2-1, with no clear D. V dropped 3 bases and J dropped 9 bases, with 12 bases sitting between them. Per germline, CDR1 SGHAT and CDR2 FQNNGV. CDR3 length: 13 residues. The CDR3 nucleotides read TGTGCCAGCAGCTTCAAAGGAGAGCGTGAGCAGTTCTTC. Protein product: CASSFKGEREQFF.

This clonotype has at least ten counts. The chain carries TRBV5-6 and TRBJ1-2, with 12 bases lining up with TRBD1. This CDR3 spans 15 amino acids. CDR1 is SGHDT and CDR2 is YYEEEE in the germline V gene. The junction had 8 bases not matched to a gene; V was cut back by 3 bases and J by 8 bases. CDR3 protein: CASSSTRDRGRGYTF. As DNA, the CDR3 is TGTGCCAGCAGCTCTACGCGGGACAGGGGGCGAGGCTACACCTTC.

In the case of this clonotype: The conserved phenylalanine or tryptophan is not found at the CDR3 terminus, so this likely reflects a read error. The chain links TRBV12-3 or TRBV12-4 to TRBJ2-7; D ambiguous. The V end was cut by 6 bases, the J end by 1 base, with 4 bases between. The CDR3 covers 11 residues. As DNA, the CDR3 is TGTGCCAGCAGCCAGTCCTACGAGCAGTACTCC. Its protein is CASSQSYEQYS.

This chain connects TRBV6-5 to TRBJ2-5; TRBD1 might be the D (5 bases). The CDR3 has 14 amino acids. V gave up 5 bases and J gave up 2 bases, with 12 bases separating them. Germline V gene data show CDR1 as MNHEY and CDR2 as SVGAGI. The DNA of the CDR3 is TGTGCCAGCAGTGGGATGACAGCGCAAGAGACCCAGTACTTC. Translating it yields CASSGMTAQETQYF.

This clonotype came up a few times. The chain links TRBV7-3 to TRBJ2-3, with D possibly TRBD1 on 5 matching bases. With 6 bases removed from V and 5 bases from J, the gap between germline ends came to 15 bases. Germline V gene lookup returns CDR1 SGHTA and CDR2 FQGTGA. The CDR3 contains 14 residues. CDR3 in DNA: TGTGCCAGCAGTAGGGGTTCCTCAGGAGATACGCAGTATTTT. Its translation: CASSRGSSGDTQYF. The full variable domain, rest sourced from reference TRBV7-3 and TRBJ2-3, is GAGVSQTPSNKVTEKGKYVELRCDPISGHTALYWYRQSLGQGPEFLIYFQGTGAADDSGLPNDRFFAVRPEGSVSTLKIQRTERGDSAVYLCASSRGSSGDTQYFGPGTRLTVL.

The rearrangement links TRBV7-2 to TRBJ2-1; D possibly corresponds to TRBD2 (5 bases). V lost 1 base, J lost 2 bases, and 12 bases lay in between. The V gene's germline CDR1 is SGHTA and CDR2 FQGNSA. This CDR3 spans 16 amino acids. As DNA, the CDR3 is TGTGCCAGCAGCTTAGTGGTCGGGGTTACCTACAATGAGCAGTTCTTC. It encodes CASSLVVGVTYNEQFF. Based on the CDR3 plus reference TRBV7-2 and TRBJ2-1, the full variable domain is GAGVSQSPSNKVTEKGKDVELRCDPISGHTALYWYRQSLGQGLEFLIYFQGNSAPDKSGLPSDRFSAERTGGSVSTLTIQRTQQEDSAVYLCASSLVVGVTYNEQFFGPGTRLTVL.

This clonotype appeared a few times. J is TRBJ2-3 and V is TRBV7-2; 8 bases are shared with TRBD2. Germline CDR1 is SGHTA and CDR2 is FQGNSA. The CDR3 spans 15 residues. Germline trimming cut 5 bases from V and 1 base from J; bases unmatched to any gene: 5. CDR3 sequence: CASSPQTSGTDTQYF. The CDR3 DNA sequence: TGTGCCAGCAGCCCCCAGACTAGCGGCACAGATACGCAGTATTTT.

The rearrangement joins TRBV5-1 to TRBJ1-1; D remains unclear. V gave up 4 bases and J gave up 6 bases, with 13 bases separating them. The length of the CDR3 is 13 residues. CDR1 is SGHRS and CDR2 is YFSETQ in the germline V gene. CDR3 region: CASSLETGSEAFF. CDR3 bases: TGCGCCAGCAGCCTAGAGACGGGCTCTGAAGCTTTCTTT. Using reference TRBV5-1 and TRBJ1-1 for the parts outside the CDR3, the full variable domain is KAGVTQTPRYLIKTRGQQVTLSCSPISGHRSVSWYQQTPGQGLQFLFEYFSETQRNKGNFPGRFSGRQFSNSRSEMNVSTLELGDSALYLCASSLETGSEAFFGQGTRLTVV.

CDR3: CASSYDPSRYNEQFF. As DNA, the CDR3 is TGTGCCAGCAGTTACGACCCGTCCCGTTACAATGAGCAGTTCTTC. V usage is TRBV7-6 and J usage is TRBJ2-1; no clear D. Trimming removed 6 bases from V and 4 bases from J, with 16 bases in between. The CDR3 length is 15 residues. Looked up from germline, CDR1 is SGHVS and CDR2 is FNYEAQ.

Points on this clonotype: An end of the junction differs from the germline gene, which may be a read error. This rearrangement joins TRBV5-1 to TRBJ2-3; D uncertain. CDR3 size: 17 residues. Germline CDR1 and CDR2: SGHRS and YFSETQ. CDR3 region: CASSKGVGVTLTDTQYF. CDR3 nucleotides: TGTGCCAGCAGCAAAGGCGTTGGGGTTACCCTCACAGATACGCAGTATTTT.

CDR3 nucleotides: TGCGCCAGCAGCTTGCTAAGCGGGGGGGCTTTGTCTGAGCAGTTCTTC. This codes for CASSLLSGGALSEQFF. The chain links TRBV5-1 to TRBJ2-1; 10 positions agree with TRBD2. Losses at the gene ends were 1 base for V and 9 bases for J; bases not matched to a gene: 10. CDR3 length: 16 residues. Germline CDR1 SGHRS, CDR2 YFSETQ.

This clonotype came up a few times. The CDR3 DNA sequence: TGTGCCAGCAGCTTGGGGGCCAGGACCACCGGGGAGCTGTTTTTT. It is translated as CASSLGARTTGELFF. The chain combines TRBV9 with TRBJ2-2; tentatively, D is TRBD1 (6 bases). V gave up 4 bases and J gave up 4 bases, with 14 bases separating them. CDR1 and CDR2 from the germline V gene are SGDLS and YYNGEE. CDR3 length: 15 amino acids. Supplemented by reference TRBV9 and TRBJ2-2, the full variable domain reads DSGVTQTPKHLITATGQRVTLRCSPRSGDLSVYWYQQSLDQGLQFLIQYYNGEERAKGNILERFSAQQFPDLHSELNLSSLELGDSALYFCASSLGARTTGELFFGEGSRLTVL.

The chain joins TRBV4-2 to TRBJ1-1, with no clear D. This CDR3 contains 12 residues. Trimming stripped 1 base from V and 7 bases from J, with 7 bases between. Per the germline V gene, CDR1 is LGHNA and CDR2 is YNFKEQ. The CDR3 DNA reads TGTGCCAGCAGCCAAGTAGGCCGTGAAGCTTTCTTT. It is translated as CASSQVGREAFF.